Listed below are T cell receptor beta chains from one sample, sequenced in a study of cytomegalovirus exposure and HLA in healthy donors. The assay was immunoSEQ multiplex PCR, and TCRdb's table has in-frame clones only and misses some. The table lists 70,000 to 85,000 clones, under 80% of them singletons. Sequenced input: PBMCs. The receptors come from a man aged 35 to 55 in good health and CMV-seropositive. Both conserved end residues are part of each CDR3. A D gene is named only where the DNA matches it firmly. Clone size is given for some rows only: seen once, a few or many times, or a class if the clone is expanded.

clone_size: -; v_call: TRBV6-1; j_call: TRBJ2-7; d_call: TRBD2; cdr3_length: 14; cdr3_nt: TGTGCCCGCGACCCGGGGGGGAATACGCGGGAGCAGTACTTC; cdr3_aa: CARDPGGNTREQYF
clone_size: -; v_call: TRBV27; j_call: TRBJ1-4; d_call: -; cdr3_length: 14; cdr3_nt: TGTGCCAGCAGTCAACTCCCCGGTAATGAAAAACTGTTTTTT; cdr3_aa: CASSQLPGNEKLFF
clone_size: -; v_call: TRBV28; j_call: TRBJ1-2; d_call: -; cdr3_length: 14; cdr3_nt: TGTGCCAGCAGCCGGGAGTCAGAACCCTATGGCTACACCTTC; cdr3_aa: CASSRESEPYGYTF
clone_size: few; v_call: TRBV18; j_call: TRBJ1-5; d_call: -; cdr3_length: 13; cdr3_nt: TGTGCCAGCTCACCCGGGGGGGGGCAGCCCCAGCATTTT; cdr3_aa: CASSPGGGQPQHF
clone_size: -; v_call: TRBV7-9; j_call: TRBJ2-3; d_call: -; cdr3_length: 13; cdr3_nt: TGTGCCAGCAGCTTGGCGACAGGCGGGACGCAGTATTTT; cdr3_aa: CASSLATGGTQYF
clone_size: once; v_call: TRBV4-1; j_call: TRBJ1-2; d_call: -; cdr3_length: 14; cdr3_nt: TGCGCCAGCAGCCAAGACGGGACTTACTATGGCTACACCTTC; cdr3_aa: CASSQDGTYYGYTF
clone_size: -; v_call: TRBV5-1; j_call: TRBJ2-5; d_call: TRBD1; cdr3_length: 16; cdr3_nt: TGCGCCAGCAGCTTGGGACAGGGAAGAGGTCAAGAGACCCAGTACTTC; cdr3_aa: CASSLGQGRGQETQYF
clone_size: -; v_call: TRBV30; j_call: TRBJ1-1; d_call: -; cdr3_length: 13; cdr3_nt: TGTGCCTGGAGTGCCCGTTGGGGACTTGAAGCTTTCTTT; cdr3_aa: CAWSARWGLEAFF
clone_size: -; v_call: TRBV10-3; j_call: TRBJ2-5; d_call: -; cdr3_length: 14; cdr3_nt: TGTGCCATCAGTGATCATTCAGGGAAAGAGACCCAGTACTTC; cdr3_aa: CAISDHSGKETQYF
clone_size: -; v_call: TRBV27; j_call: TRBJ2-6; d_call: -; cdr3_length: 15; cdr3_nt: TGTGCCAGCAGTTCACTGGAGTCTGGGGCCAACGTCCTGACTTTC; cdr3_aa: CASSSLESGANVLTF
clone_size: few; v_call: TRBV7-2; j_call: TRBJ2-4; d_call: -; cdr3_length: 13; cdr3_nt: TGTGCCAGCAGCCCTGGACAGAGAAACATTCAGTACTTC; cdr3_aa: CASSPGQRNIQYF
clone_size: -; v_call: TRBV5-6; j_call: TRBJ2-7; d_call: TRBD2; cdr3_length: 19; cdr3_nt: TGTGCCAGCAGCTTGTGGGGACAGCTGACTAGCGGGAGGATCTACGAGCAGTACTTC; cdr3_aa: CASSLWGQLTSGRIYEQYF
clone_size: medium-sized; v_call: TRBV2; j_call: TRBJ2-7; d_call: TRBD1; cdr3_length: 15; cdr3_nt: TGTGCCAGCAGGGCCAGGGGGCCTTCCAACTACGAGCAGTACTTC; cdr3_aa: CASRARGPSNYEQYF
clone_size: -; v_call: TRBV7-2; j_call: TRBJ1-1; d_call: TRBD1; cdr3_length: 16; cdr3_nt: TGTGCCAGCAGCCTAATCAGCGGGACAGGGGGGACTGAAGCTTTCTTT; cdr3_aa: CASSLISGTGGTEAFF
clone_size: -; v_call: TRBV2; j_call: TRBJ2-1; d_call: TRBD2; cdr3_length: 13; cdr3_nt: TGTGCCAGCACCTGGGACTACCGAAATGAGCAGTTCTTC; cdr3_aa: CASTWDYRNEQFF
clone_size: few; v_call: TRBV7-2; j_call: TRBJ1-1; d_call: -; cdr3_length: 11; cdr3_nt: TGTGCCAGCAGCTTTCGCGCCAAAGCTTTCTTT; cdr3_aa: CASSFRAKAFF
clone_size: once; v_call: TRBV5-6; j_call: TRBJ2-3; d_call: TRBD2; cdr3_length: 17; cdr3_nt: TGTGCCAGCAGCACATTGGGGCGGGAGAGGAGCACAGATACGCAGTATTTT; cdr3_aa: CASSTLGRERSTDTQYF
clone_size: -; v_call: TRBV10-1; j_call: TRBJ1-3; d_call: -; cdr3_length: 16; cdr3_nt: TGCGCCAGCAGTGAGGACAATTCCGTCGTTGGAAACACCATATATTTT; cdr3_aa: CASSEDNSVVGNTIYF
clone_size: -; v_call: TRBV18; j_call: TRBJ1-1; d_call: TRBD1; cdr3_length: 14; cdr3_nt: TGTGCCAGCTCCAGACAGGGGGCGAGGACTGAAGCTTTCTTT; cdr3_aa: CASSRQGARTEAFF
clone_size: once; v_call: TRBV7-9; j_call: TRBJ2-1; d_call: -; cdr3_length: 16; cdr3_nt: TGTGCCAGCATCGGATCCGCGGGCGACTCCTACAATGAGCAGTTCTTC; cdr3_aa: CASIGSAGDSYNEQFF
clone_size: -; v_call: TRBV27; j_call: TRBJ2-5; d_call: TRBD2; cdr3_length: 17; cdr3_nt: TGTGCCAGCAGTCCGGGGACTAGCGGGGGGTCCGCAGCGACCCAGTACTTC; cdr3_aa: CASSPGTSGGSAATQYF
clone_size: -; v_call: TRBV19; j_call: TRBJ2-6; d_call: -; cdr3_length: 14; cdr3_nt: TGTGCCAGTAGTACAGAGGGGACAAGTCTCGTCCTGACTTTC; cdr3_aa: CASSTEGTSLVLTF
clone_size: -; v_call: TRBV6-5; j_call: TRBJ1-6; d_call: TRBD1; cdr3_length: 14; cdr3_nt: TGTGCCAGCGGGGGACAGGGGAGTAATTCACCCCTCCACTTT; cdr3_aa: CASGGQGSNSPLHF
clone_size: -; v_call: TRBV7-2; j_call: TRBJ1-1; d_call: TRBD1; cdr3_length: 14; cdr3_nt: TGTGCCAGCAGCAGACCAGGGGGGACGACTGAAGCTTTCTTT; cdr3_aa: CASSRPGGTTEAFF
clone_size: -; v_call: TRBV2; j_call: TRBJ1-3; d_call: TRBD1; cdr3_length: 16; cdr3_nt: TGTGCCAGCAGTCCGGGACAGGGGACTACTGGAAACACCATATATTTT; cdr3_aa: CASSPGQGTTGNTIYF
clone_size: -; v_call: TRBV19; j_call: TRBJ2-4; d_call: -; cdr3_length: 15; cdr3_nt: TGTGCCAGTAGTATGCCTACAGGCACCAAAAACATTCAGTACTTC; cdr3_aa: CASSMPTGTKNIQYF
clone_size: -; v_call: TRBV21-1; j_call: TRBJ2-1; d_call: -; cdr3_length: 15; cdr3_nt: TGTGCCAGCAGCAGACTTAGCGAGAAGTACAATGAGCAGTTCTTC; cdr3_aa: CASSRLSEKYNEQFF
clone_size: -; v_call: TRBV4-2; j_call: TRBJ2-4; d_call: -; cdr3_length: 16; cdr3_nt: TGTGCCAGCAGCCCTGGGCCAGTCAGGGAGGGGGACATTCAGTACTTC; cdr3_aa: CASSPGPVREGDIQYF
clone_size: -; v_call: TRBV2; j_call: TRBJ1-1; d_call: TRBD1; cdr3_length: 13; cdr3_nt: TGTGCCAGCAGAATAACAGGGGGCACTGAAGCTTTCTTT; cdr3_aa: CASRITGGTEAFF
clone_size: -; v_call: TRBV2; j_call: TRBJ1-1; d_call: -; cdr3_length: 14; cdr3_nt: TGTGCCAGCAGTCGTACAGGCAGTGGCACTGAAGCTTTCTTT; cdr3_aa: CASSRTGSGTEAFF
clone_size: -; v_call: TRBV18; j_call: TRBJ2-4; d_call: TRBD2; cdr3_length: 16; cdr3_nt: TGTGCCAGCTCCTATTCGGACCAGCGGGGGGGGTCCATTCAGTACTTC; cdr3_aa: CASSYSDQRGGSIQYF
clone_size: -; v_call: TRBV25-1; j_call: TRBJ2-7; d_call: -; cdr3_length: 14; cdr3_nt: TGTGCCAGCAGTGACTCCGTGGACATCTACGAGCAGTACTTC; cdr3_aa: CASSDSVDIYEQYF
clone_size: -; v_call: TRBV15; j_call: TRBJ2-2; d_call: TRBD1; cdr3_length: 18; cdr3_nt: TGTGCCACCAGCAGAGATCGAGGGACAGGGGGTGAGGCCGGGGAGCTGTTTTTT; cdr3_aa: CATSRDRGTGGEAGELFF
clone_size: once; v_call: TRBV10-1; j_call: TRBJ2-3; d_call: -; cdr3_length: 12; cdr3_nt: TGCGCCAGCAGTTCTAGCACAGATACGCAGTATTTT; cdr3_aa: CASSSSTDTQYF
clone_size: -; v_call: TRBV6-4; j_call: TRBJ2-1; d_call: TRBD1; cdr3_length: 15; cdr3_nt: TGTGCCAGCAGTTACCAGGGGGATACCTACAATGAGCAGTTCTTC; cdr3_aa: CASSYQGDTYNEQFF
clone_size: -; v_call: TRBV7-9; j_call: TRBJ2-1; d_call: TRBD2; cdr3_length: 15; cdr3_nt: TGTGCCAGCAGCGGGACTAGCGGGAGTGTTAATGAGCAGTTCTTC; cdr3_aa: CASSGTSGSVNEQFF
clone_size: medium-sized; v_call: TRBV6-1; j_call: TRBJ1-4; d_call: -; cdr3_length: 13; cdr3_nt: TGTGCCAGCAGTGAGCAGGAGGAAGAAAAACTGTTTTTT; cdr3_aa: CASSEQEEEKLFF
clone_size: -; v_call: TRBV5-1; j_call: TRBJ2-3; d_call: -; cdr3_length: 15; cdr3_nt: TGCGCCAGCAGCTTAGGGGGGAGGGAGACAGATACGCAGTATTTT; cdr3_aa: CASSLGGRETDTQYF
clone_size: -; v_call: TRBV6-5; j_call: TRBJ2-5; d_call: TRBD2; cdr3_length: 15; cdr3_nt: TGTGCCAGCAGTGCGGTTAGCGGGGGGAAAGAGACCCAGTACTTC; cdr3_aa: CASSAVSGGKETQYF
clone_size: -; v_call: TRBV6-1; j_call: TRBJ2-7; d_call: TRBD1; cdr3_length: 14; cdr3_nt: TGTGCCAGCAGTGAGACAGGGCCTCCCTACGAGCAGTACTTC; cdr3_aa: CASSETGPPYEQYF
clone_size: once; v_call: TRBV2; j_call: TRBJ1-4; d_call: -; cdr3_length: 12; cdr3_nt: TGTGCCGGCAGTGAAGAGCGGTTTTCCCTGTTTTTT; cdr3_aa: CAGSEERFSLFF
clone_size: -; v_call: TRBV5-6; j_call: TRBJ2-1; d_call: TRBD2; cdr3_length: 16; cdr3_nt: TGTGCCAGCGCCTTTAGCGGGAGGGCCAATTCAGATGAGCAGTTCTTC; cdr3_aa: CASAFSGRANSDEQFF
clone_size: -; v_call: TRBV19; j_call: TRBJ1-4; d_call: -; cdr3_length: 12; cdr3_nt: TGTGCCAGTATTGGCCTTAATGAAAAACTGTTTTTT; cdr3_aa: CASIGLNEKLFF
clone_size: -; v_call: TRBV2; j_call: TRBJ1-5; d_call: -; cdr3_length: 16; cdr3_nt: TGTGCCAGCAGTGAAGAGGCGGGGATTAGCAATCAGCCCCAGCATTTT; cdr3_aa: CASSEEAGISNQPQHF
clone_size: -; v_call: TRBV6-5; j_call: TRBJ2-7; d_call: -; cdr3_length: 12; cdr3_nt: TGTGCCAGCAGCCTCCAGGGCGTCGAGCAGTACTTC; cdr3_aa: CASSLQGVEQYF
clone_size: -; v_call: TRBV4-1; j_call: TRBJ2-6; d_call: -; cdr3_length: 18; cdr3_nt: TGCGCCAGCAGCCAAGAGACAGCAATGCGCTCTGGGGCCAACGTCCTGACTTTC; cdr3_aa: CASSQETAMRSGANVLTF
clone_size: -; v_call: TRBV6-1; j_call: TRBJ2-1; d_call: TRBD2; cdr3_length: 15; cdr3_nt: TGTGCCGGGGGGACTAGCGGGACTCTGACCAATGAGCAGTTCTTC; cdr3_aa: CAGGTSGTLTNEQFF
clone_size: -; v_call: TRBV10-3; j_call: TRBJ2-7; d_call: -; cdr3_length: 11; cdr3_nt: TGTGCCATCAGTTCCGGCTACGAGCAGTACTTC; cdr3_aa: CAISSGYEQYF
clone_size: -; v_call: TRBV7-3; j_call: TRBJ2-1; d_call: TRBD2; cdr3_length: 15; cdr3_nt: TGTGCCAGCAGCTTTCAGAGCGGGAACGGAAATGAGCAGTTCTTC; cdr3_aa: CASSFQSGNGNEQFF
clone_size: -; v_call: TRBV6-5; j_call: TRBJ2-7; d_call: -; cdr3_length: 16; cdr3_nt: TGTGCCAGCAGTTCTGAACCTACGGGTCCCCCTTACGAGCAGTACTTC; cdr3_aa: CASSSEPTGPPYEQYF
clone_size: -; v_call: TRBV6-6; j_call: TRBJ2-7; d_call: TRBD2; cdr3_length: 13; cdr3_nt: TGTGCCAGCAGGGGACTAGCGGTCTACGAGCAGTACTTC; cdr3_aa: CASRGLAVYEQYF